The source of this T cell receptor beta chain is a study of T-cell reconstitution after alpha-beta-depleted transplantation in children. The authors prepared the TCRbeta library with unique molecular identifiers. Each CDR3 protein gets one entry after TCRdb re-called the PCR reads with MiXCR. The repertoire holds 40,000 to 55,000 distinct CDR3 sequences, with under 6.5% as singletons. The germline gives CDR1 MNHEY, CDR2 SVGEGT. Between the trimmed V and J ends, which lost 6 bases and 2 bases, there was a span of 5 bases. The CDR3 runs 11 residues. This clonotype showed up many times. The rearrangement joins TRBV6-2 or TRBV6-3 to TRBJ2-7, with no clear D. Sample: PBMCs, mostly from graft donor cells, taken 60 days after TCRalphabeta/CD19-depleted stem cell transplant. This clonotype was obtained from a female patient aged 2-9 years who had a stem cell transplant for aplastic anemia, so the T cells may come from the graft donor. Here the CDR3 DNA reads TGTGCCAGCAGCCGGACCTACGAGCAGTACTTC. This translates into CASSRTYEQYF.